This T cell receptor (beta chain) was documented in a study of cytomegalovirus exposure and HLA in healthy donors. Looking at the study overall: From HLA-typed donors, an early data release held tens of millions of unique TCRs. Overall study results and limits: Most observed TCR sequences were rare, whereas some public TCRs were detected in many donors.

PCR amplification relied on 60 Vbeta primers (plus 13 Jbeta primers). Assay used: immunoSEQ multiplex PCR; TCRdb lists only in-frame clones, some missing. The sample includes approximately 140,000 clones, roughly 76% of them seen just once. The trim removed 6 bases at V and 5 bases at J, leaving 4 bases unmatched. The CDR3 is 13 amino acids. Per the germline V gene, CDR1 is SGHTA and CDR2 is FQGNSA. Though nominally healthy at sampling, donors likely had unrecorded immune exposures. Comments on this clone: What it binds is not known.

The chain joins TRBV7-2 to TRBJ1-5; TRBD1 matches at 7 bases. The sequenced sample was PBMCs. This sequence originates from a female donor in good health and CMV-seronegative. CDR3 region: CASSTQGDQPQHF. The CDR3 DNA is TGTGCCAGCAGTACCCAGGGGGATCAGCCCCAGCATTTT. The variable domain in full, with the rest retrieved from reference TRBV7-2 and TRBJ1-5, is GAGVSQSPSNKVTEKGKDVELRCDPISGHTALYWYRQSLGQGLEFLIYFQGNSAPDKSGLPSDRFSAERTGGSVSTLTIQRTQQEDSAVYLCASSTQGDQPQHFGDGTRLSIL.